A selection of T cell receptor beta chains follows, all from one sample in a study of CXCR3-negative and CXCR3-positive naive CD8 T cells. TCRdb processed the 5' RACE reads again and assigns one entry to each CDR3 protein, with no DNA. Here the sample table reports 90,000 to 100,000 distinct CDR3 sequences. Sequences were obtained from naive CXCR3- CD8+ T cells from blood. The receptor set was obtained from a human donor in good health. Some clones in this sample may be carry-over from other donors' samples. CDR3s include the opening cysteine and the closing phenylalanine or tryptophan.

TRBJ1-2 TRBV29-1 CSVEGAAYGYTF
TRBJ2-5 TRBV4-1 CASSQGQVEETQYF
TRBJ2-7 TRBV4-3 CASSQGQGAYEQYF
TRBJ2-2 TRBV28 CASSLVAGNTGELFF
TRBJ2-5 TRBV3-1 CASSQEGGRASETQYF
TRBJ2-1 TRBV29-1 CSVEGTQESGGARYNEQFF
TRBJ2-7 TRBV7-9 CASSHDRGHEQYF
TRBJ2-2 TRBV29-1 CSVEPRNTGELFF
TRBJ2-1 TRBV11-2 CASSSQSYGYNEQFF
TRBJ2-7 TRBV9 CASSPPLGYDEQYF
TRBJ2-3 TRBV20-1 CSAEDITDTQYF
TRBJ2-1 TRBV7-2 CASSGWGLTHEQFF
TRBJ2-7 TRBV9 CASSVSGAYEQYF
TRBJ2-1 TRBV5-1 CASSSEPGLAGTDEQFF
TRBJ2-3 TRBV7-3 CASSSETGPSTDTQYF
TRBJ2-1 TRBV7-9 CASSFGTSGGDNEQFF
TRBJ2-7 TRBV20-1 CSASPSYEQYF
TRBJ2-3 TRBV29-1 CSVSGALADTQYF
TRBJ2-1 TRBV5-6 CASSLASTPTPFF
TRBJ1-2 TRBV5-1 CASSQGQIYGYTF
TRBJ2-6 TRBV6-4 CASSAASGAGANVLTF
TRBJ2-1 TRBV7-9 CASSRAGGPYNEQFF
TRBJ1-1 TRBV15 CATSREGQMGTEAFF
TRBJ1-1 TRBV12-3/TRBV12-4 CASSPVGGEAFF
TRBJ1-1 TRBV5-5 CASSLGQVGEAFF
TRBJ1-2 TRBV7-9 CASSLNEGYTF
TRBJ2-1 TRBV12-3/TRBV12-4 CASSLEDGYNEQFF
TRBJ2-3 TRBV7-2 CASSPSGSRKDTQYF
TRBJ2-3 TRBV4-3 CASSQDGVSDTQYF
TRBJ1-1 TRBV12-3/TRBV12-4 CASSLAETGEAFF
TRBJ1-2 TRBV5-6 CASTHDRERNYGYTF